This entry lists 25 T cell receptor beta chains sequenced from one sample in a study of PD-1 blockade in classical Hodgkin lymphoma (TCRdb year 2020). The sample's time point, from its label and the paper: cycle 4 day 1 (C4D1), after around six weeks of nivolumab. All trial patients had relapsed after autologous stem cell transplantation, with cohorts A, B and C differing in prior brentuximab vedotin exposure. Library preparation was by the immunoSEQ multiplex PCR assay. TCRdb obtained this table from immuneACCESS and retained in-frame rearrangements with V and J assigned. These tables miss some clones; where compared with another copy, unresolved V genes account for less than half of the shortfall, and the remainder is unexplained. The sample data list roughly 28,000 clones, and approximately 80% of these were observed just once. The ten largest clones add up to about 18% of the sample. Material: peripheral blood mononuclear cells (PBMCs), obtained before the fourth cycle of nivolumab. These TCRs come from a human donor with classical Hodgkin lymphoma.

CDR3 loop: CASSVSGGDYNEQFF. CDR3 nucleotides: TGTGCCAGCAGTGTTAGCGGGGGGGATTACAATGAGCAGTTCTTC. The chain recombines TRBV6-4 with TRBJ2-1; 11 nucleotides match TRBD2. The CDR3 contains 15 residues. J was trimmed by 4 bases and V by 4 bases; bases with no gene match: 3. Germline assignment: CDR1 MRHNA and CDR2 SNTAGT.

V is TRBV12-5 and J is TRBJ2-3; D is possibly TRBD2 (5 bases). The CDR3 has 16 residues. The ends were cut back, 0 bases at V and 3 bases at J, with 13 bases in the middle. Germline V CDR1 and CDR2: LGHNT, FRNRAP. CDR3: CASGLVRVLSTDTQYF. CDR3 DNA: TGTGCTAGTGGTTTGGTGCGGGTACTATCAACAGATACGCAGTATTTT.

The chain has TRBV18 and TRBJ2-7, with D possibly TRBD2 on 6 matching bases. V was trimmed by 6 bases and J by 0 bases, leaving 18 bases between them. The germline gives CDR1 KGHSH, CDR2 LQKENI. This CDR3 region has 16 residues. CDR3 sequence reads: CASSTSGGTNSYEQYF. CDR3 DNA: TGTGCCAGCTCGACCAGCGGAGGGACCAACTCCTACGAGCAGTACTTC.

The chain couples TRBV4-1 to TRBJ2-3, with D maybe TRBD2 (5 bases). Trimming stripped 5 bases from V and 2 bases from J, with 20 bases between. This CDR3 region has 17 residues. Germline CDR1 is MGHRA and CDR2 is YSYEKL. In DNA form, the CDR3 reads TGCGCCAGCAGCGGAGCGGTGGACTCCCAGGACACAGATACGCAGTATTTT. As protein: CASSGAVDSQDTDTQYF.

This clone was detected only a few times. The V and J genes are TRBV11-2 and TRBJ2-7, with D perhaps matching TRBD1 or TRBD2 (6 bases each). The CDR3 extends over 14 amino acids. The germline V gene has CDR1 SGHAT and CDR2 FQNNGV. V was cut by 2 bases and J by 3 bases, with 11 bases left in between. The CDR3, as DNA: TGTGCCAGCAGCTTAAATGGGGGGCACTACGAGCAGTACTTC. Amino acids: CASSLNGGHYEQYF.

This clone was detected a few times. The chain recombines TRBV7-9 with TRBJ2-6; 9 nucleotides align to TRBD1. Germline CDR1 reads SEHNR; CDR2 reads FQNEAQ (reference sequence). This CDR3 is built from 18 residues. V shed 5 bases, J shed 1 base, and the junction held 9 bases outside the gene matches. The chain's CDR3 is CASSTRDREASGANVLTF. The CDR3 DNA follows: TGTGCCAGCAGCACGCGGGACAGGGAAGCATCTGGGGCCAACGTCCTGACTTTC.

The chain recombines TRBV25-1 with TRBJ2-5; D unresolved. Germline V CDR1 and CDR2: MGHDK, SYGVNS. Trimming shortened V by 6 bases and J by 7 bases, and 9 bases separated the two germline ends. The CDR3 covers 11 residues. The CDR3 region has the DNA TGTGCCAGCAGGAATGGGTTGACCCAGTACTTC. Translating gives CASRNGLTQYF.

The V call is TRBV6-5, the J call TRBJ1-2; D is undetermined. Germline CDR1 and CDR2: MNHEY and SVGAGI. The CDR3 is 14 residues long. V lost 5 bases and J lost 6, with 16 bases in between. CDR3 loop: CASSRTLRTDGYTF. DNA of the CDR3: TGTGCCAGCAGTAGAACCCTTCGAACCGATGGCTACACCTTC.

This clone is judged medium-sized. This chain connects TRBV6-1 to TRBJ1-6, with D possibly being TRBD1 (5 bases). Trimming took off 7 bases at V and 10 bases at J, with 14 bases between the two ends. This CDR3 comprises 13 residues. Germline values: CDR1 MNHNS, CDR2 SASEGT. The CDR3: CASKDQGISPLHF. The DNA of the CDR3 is TGTGCCAGCAAAGACCAGGGAATATCACCCCTCCACTTT.

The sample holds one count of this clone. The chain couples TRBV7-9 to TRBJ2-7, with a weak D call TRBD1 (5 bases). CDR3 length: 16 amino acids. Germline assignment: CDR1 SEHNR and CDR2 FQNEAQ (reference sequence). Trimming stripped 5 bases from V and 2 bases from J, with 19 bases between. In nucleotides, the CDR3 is TGTGCCAGCAGCGGGGCCCGACAAGGCTTAACCTACGAGCAGTACTTC. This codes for CASSGARQGLTYEQYF.

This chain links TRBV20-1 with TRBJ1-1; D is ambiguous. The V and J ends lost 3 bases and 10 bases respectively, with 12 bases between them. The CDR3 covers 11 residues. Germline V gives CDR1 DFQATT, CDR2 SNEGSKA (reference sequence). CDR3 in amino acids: CSARRRESAFF. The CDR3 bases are TGCAGTGCTAGGAGGAGGGAATCAGCTTTCTTT.

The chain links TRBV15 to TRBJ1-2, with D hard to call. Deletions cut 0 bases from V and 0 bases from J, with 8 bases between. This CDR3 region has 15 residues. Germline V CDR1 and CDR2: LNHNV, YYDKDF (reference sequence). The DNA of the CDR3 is TGTGCCACCAGCAGAGATATGGGAGCTAACTATGGCTACACCTTC. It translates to CATSRDMGANYGYTF.

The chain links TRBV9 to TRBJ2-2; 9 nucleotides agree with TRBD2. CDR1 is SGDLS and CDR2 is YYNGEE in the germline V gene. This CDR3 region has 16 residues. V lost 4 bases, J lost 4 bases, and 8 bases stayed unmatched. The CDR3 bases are TGTGCCAGCAGCTCGCGGACTAGCGTGGTCACCGGGGAGCTGTTTTTT. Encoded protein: CASSSRTSVVTGELFF.

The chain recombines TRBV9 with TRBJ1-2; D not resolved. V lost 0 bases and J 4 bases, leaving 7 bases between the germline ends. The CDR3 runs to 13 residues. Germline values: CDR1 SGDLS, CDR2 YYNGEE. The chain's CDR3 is CASSVGTVYGYTF. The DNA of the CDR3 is TGTGCCAGCAGCGTAGGGACGGTCTATGGCTACACCTTC. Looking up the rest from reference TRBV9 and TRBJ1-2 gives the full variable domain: DSGVTQTPKHLITATGQRVTLRCSPRSGDLSVYWYQQSLDQGLQFLIQYYNGEERAKGNILERFSAQQFPDLHSELNLSSLELGDSALYFCASSVGTVYGYTFGSGTRLTVV.

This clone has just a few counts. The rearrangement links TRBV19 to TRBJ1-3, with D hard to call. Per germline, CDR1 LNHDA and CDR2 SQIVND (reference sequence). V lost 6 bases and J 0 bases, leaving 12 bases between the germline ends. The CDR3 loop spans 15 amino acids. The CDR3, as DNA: TGTGCCAGTAGCCAAGGGTCAATCTCTGGAAACACCATATATTTT. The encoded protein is CASSQGSISGNTIYF. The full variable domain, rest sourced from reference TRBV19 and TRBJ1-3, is DGGITQSPKYLFRKEGQNVTLSCEQNLNHDAMYWYRQDPGQGLRLIYYSQIVNDFQKGDIAEGYSVSREKKESFPLTVTSAQKNPTAFYLCASSQGSISGNTIYFGEGSWLTVV.

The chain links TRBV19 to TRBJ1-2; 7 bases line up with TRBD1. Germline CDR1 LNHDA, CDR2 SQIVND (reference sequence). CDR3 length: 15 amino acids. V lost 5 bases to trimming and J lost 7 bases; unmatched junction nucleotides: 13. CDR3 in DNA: TGTGCCAGTAGTGCCGACAGGGTTGTAATGCGTGGCTACACCTTC. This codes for CASSADRVVMRGYTF.

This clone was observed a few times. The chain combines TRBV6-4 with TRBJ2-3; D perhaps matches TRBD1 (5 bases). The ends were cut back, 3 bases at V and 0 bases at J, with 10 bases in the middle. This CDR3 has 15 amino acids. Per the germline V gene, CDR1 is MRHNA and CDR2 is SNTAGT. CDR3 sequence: CASSEGVTSTDTQYF. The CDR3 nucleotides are TGTGCCAGCAGTGAAGGGGTGACGAGCACAGATACGCAGTATTTT.

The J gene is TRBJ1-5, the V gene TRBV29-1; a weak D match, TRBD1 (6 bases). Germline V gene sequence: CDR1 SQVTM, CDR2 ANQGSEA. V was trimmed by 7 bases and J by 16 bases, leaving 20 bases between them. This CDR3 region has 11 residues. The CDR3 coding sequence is TGCAGCGGACAGGTATTGGGTATCGTCCATTTT. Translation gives CSGQVLGIVHF.

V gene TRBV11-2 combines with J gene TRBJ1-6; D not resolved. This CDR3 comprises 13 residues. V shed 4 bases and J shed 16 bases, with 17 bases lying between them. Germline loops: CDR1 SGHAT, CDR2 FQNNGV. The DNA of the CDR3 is TGTGCCAGCAGCTCGTCTCCGCGGGTTTTACTCCACTTT. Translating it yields CASSSSPRVLLHF.

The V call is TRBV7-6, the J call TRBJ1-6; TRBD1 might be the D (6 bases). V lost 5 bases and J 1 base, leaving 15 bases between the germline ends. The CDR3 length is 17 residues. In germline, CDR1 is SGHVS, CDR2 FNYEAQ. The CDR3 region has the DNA TGTGCCAGCAGCCTGGGGGCCAGGGTGTCCTATAATTCACCCCTCCACTTT. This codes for CASSLGARVSYNSPLHF.

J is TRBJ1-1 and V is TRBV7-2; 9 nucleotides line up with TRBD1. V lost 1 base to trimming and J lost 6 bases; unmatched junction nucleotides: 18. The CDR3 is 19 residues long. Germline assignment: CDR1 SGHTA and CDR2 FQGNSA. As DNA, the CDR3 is TGTGCCAGCAGCTTAGTGGGGGACAGGGAGGGAGGTAAAAACCCTGAAGCTTTCTTT. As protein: CASSLVGDREGGKNPEAFF.

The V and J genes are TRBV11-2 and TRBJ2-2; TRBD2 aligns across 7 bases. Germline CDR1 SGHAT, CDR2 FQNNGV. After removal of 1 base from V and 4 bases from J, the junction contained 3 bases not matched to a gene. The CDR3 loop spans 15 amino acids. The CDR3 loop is CASSLGGGGTGELFF. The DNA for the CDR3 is TGTGCCAGCAGCTTAGGCGGGGGTGGCACCGGGGAGCTGTTTTTT.

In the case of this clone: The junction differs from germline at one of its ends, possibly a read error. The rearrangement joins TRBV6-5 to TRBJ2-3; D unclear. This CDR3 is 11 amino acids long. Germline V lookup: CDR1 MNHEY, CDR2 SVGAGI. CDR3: CASSETRPISF. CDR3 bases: TGTGCCAGCAGTGAGACACGACCTATCTCATTT.

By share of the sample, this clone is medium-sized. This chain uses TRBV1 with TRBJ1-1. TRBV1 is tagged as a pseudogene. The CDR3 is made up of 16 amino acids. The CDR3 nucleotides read TGCACCAGCAGCCATGAACTGTCGGAGGGAGTCACTGAAGCTTTCTTT. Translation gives CTSSHELSEGVTEAFF.

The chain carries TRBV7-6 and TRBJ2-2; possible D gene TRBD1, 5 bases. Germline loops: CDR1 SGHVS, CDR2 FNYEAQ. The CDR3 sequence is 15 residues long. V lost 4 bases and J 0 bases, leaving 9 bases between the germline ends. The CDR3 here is CASSWTPTNTGELFF. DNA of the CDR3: TGTGCCAGCAGCTGGACACCCACGAACACCGGGGAGCTGTTTTTT.